This T cell receptor (beta chain) was captured in a study of vaccination and CD4 T cells after COVID-19. Across the study: Convalescent donors totaled six males and four females, including two who were Hispanic. Overlapping spike peptides of SARS-CoV-2, HCoV-NL63, HCoV-OC43 and HCoV-229E stimulated the cells.

As for treatment: approximately 11-day PBMC culture with coronavirus spike peptide pools or control peptides (ViraFEST assay). This CDR3 comprises 14 residues. V was cut by 6 bases and J by 1 base, with 10 bases left in between. CDR1 is KGHSH and CDR2 is LQKENI in the germline V gene. CD4+ T cells that had been cultured provided DNA sequenced with the Oncomine TCR Beta short-read assay. TCRdb passed the PCR reads through MiXCR, listing each CDR3 protein once. The repertoire holds 11,000 or so distinct CDR3 sequences, about 56% seen once, with 14% to 15% in the top ten. This clonotype has just a few counts. Its antigen is unknown.

The V and J genes are TRBV18 and TRBJ1-5; D is undetermined. The TCR originated in a human donor who had recovered from COVID-19. Sequencing was performed on CD4+ T cells from blood, cultured in vitro. DNA for the CDR3: TGTGCCAGCTCCCCCATGTCGAGCAATCAGCCCCAGCATTTT. This sequence encodes CASSPMSSNQPQHF.